This TCR beta chain was sequenced during a study of T cell responses to AZD1222 COVID-19 vaccine. The CDR3 loop spans 15 amino acids. CDR1 is SGHTA, CDR2 FQGTGA, per germline. Trimming cost V 2 bases and J 6 bases, with 13 bases left between them. About this clone itself: Its antigen is as yet unknown.

Study-wide points: Unmutated regions of variants are reportedly targeted by nearly half of spike-specific TCRs. In a largely white British group with more females than males, clonal diversity was possibly underestimated. After the peak T cell response, and only then, were repertoires sampled. Spike-specific TCRs gained breadth and depth after people received two AZD1222 doses.

Libraries were prepared by immunoSEQ multiplex PCR; TCRdb keeps only in-frame clonotypes and omits some of them. Of about 120,000 clones listed, approximately 90% were seen once; the top ten hold under 9%. This material consisted of peripheral blood, taken on day 0 of AZD1222 vaccination. V is TRBV7-3 and J is TRBJ2-2, with a tentative D call TRBD2 (6 bases). This clonotype was sampled from an adult in good health. The CDR3 loop reads CASSLGGTGAGELFF. CDR3 sequence (DNA): TGTGCCAGCAGCTTAGGCGGGACGGGGGCCGGGGAGCTGTTTTTT.